Described below is a single T cell receptor (beta chain) sequence and its context. Its antigen remains unknown. This entry belongs to a study of T cell responses to AZD1222 COVID-19 vaccine. The study, taken as a whole, reports: The donors showed a predominance of white British ancestry and of females, with possible underestimation of clonal diversity. Samples come after the peak T cell response, not at day 14. After two AZD1222 doses, spike-specific TCR breadth and depth rose versus day 0. Baseline seropositivity occurred in only 5 to 7 AZD1222 recipients.

The protocol was immunoSEQ multiplex PCR, while the TCRdb copy is restricted to in-frame clones and leaves out a portion. The sample has more than 95,000 clones; roughly 91% are singletons. CDR3 size: 14 residues. From germline, CDR1 is MDHEN and CDR2 SYDVKM. Trimming cost V 3 bases and J 2 bases, with 8 bases left between them. The input for sequencing was peripheral blood, taken on day 0 of AZD1222 vaccination. This TCR derives from an adult in good health. V gene TRBV28 combines with J gene TRBJ1-5, with D unresolved. Here the CDR3 reads CASSFGTGNQPQHF. The CDR3 DNA reads as TGTGCCAGCAGTTTTGGTACAGGCAATCAGCCCCAGCATTTT.